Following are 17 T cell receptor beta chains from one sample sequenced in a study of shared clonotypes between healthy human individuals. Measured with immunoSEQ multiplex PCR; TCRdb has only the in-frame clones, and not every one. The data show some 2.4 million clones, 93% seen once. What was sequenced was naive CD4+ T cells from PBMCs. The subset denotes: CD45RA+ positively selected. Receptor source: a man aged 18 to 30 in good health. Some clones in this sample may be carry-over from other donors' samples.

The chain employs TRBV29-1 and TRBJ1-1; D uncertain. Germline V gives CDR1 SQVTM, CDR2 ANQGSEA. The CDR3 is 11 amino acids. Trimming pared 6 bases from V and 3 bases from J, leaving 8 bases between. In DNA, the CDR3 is TGCAGCGTGCTCAGTTACACTGAAGCTTTCTTT. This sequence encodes CSVLSYTEAFF.

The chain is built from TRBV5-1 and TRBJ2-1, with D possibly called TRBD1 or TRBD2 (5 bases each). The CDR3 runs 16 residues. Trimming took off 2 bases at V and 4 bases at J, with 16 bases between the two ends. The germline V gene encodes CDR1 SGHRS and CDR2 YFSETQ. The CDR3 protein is CASSLDGTISYNEQFF. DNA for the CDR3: TGCGCCAGCAGCTTAGACGGGACCATATCATACAATGAGCAGTTCTTC.

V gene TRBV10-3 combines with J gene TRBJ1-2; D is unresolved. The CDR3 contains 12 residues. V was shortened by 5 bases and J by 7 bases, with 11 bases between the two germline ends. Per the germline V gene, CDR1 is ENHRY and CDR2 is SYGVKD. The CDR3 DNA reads TGTGCCATCAGTCTCGGAATCAGTGGCTACACCTTC. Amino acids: CAISLGISGYTF.

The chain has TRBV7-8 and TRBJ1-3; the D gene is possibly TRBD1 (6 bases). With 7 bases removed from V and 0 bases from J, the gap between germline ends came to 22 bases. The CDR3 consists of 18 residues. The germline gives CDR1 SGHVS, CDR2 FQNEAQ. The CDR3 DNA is TGTGCCAGCACCCCCCGGGGCAGGGGCTACTTCTCTGGAAACACCATATATTTT. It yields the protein CASTPRGRGYFSGNTIYF.

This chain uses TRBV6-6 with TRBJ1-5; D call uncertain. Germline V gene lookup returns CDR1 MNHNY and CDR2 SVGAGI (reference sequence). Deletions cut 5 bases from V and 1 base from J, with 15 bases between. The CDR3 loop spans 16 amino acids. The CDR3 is CASSPPGAGSNQPQHF. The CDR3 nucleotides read TGTGCCAGCAGTCCGCCGGGAGCGGGCAGCAATCAGCCCCAGCATTTT.

This chain's CDR3 is CASSQGSGRAAGELFF. The CDR3 nucleotides are TGCGCCAGCAGCCAAGGCAGCGGGAGGGCGGCCGGGGAGCTGTTTTTT. The genes are TRBV4-3 and TRBJ2-2, with 10 bases that match TRBD2. CDR1 LGHNA and CDR2 YSLEER come from the germline V gene. The CDR3 is 16 residues long. J gave up 6 bases and V 1 base, and 5 bases lay outside the gene matches.

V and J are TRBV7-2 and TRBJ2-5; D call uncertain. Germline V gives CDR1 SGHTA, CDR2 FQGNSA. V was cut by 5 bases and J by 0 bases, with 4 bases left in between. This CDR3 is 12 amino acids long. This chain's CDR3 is CASSNHQETQYF. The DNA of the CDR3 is TGTGCCAGCAGCAACCACCAAGAGACCCAGTACTTC.

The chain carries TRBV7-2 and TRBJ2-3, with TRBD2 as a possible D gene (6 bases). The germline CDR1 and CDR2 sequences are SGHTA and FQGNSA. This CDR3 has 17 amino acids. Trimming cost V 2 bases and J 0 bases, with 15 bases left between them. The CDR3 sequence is CASSLSGLAASTDTQYF. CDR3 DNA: TGTGCCAGCAGCTTATCGGGTTTAGCGGCTAGCACAGATACGCAGTATTTT.

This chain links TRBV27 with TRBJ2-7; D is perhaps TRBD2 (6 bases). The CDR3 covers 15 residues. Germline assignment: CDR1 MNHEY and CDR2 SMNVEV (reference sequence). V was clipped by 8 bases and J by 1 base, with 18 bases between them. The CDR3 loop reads CASRPFWGVSYEQYF. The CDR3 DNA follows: TGTGCCAGCCGGCCTTTCTGGGGGGTATCCTACGAGCAGTACTTC.

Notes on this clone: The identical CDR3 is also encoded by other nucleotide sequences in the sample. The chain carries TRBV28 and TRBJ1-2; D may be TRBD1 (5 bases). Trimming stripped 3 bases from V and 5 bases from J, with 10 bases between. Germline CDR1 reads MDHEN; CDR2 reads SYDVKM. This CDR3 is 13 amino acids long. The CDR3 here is CASSLSAGYGYTF. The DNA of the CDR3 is TGTGCCAGCAGTTTGTCGGCAGGGTATGGCTACACCTTC.

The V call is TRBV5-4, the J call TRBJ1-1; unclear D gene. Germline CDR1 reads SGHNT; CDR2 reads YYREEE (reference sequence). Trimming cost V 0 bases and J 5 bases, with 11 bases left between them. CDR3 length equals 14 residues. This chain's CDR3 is CASSLGGVGTEAFF. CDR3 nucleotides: TGTGCCAGCAGCTTGGGCGGGGTTGGGACTGAAGCTTTCTTT.

CDR3 region: CASSLRTSGSSYEQYF. In nucleotides, the CDR3 is TGTGCCAGCAGCTTAAGGACTAGCGGAAGCTCCTACGAGCAGTACTTC. The V and J genes are TRBV11-1 and TRBJ2-7, with 10 bases that match TRBD2. J gave up 0 bases and V 2 bases, and 4 bases lay outside the gene matches. In germline, CDR1 is SGHAT, CDR2 FQDESV (reference sequence). This CDR3 is 16 amino acids long.

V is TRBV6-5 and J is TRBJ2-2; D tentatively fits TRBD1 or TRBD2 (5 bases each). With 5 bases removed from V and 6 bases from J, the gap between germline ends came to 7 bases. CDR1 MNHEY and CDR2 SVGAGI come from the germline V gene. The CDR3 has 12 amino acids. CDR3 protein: CASSVGAGELFF. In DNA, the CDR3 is TGTGCCAGCAGTGTGGGGGCCGGGGAGCTGTTTTTT.

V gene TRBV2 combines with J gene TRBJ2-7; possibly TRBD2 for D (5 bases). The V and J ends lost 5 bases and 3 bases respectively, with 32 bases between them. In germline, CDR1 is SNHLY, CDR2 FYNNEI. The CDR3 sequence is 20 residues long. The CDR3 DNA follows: TGTGCCAGCAGTATTGAGGTGGGAGAGACTAATCCCTCCCGACTCTACGAGCAGTACTTC. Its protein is CASSIEVGETNPSRLYEQYF. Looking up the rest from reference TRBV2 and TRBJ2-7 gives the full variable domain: EPEVTQTPSHQVTQMGQEVILRCVPISNHLYFYWYRQILGQKVEFLVSFYNNEISEKSEIFDDQFSVERPDGSNFTLKIRSTKLEDSAMYFCASSIEVGETNPSRLYEQYFGPGTRLTVT.

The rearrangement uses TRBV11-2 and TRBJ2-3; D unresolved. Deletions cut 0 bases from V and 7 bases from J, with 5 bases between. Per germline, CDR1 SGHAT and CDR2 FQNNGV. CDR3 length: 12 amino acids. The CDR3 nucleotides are TGTGCCAGCAGCTTAGACCGGTATACGCAGTATTTT. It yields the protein CASSLDRYTQYF.

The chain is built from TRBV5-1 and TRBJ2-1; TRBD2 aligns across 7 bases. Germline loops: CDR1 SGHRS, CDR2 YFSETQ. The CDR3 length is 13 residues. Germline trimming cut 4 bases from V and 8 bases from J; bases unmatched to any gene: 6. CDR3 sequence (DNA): TGCGCCAGCAGCCGGGACTATGAGTATGAGCAGTTCTTC. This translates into CASSRDYEYEQFF.

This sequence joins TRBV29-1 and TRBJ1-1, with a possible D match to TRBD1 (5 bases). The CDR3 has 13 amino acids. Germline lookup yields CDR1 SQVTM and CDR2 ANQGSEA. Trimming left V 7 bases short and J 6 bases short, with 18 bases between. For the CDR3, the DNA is TGCAGCGCCACGGGGAGGGGCGCGGCTGAAGCTTTCTTT. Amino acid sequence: CSATGRGAAEAFF.